This is a list of T cell receptor beta chains from one sample in a study of blood T cell repertoires in COVID-19. Some clones are missing from TCRdb's copy, which holds only in-frame ones; the method was immunoSEQ multiplex PCR. Here the sample spans about 120,000 clones, roughly 90% being singletons. What was sequenced was peripheral blood. The receptors were sampled from a man aged 40-55 years with acute or convalescent COVID-19. Each CDR3 is given with its conserved first and last residue. Each record gives: V gene, J gene, CDR3 protein.

V: TRBV5-1
J: TRBJ2-2
CDR3: CASSLTPLAGGPNTGELFF

V: TRBV5-1
J: TRBJ1-1
CDR3: CASRKTGNTEAFF

V: TRBV6-5
J: TRBJ1-6
CDR3: CASSYSRGSPLHF

V: TRBV2
J: TRBJ1-4
CDR3: CASSGTGDTLNEKLFF

V: TRBV5-1
J: TRBJ1-2
CDR3: CASSFTGVGYTF

V: TRBV30
J: TRBJ2-3
CDR3: CACPRGAVTDTQYF

V: TRBV11-2
J: TRBJ1-6
CDR3: CASSLDRGYNSPLHF

V: TRBV5-6
J: TRBJ2-4
CDR3: CASSGGTGHIQYF

V: TRBV3-1/TRBV3-2
J: TRBJ2-1
CDR3: CASSHLAPAGLNEQFF

V: TRBV10-3
J: TRBJ2-1
CDR3: CAISEHGLVINEQFF

V: TRBV2
J: TRBJ1-2
CDR3: CASTRTGGFTNYGYTF

V: TRBV12-5
J: TRBJ2-7
CDR3: CASGLAGTIYEQYF

V: TRBV5-1
J: TRBJ1-2
CDR3: CASSREGNYGYTF

V: TRBV5-5
J: TRBJ2-5
CDR3: CASSLVPSGANRGETQYF

V: TRBV6-5
J: TRBJ1-6
CDR3: CASTRGSPLHF

V: TRBV6-4
J: TRBJ1-1
CDR3: CASRGDPTGGKAFF

V: TRBV19
J: TRBJ1-6
CDR3: CASSIMSQGHTPLHF

V: TRBV28
J: TRBJ1-5
CDR3: CASSPSNQPQHF

V: TRBV19
J: TRBJ1-4
CDR3: CASSTGGYDEKLFF

V: TRBV2
J: TRBJ2-7
CDR3: CASGTVSLREEQYF

V: TRBV7-2
J: TRBJ2-7
CDR3: CASSSRTYSYEQYF

V: TRBV18
J: TRBJ1-4
CDR3: CASSPEGQGTFSTNEKLFF

V: TRBV27
J: TRBJ2-7
CDR3: CASRERYSYEQYF

V: TRBV2
J: TRBJ1-2
CDR3: CASSVEYGYTF

V: TRBV10-2
J: TRBJ1-6
CDR3: CASSESPTGSTYNSPLHF

V: TRBV2
J: TRBJ2-2
CDR3: CASRVQGGGELFF

V: TRBV19
J: TRBJ1-3
CDR3: CASSIDSISGNTIYF

V: TRBV7-9
J: TRBJ2-3
CDR3: CASSLALGTASTDTQYF

V: TRBV27
J: TRBJ2-7
CDR3: CASTPLAGTYEQYF

V: TRBV9
J: TRBJ1-2
CDR3: CASSLGQGAKGYTF

V: TRBV18
J: TRBJ1-4
CDR3: CASSREGDEKLFF

V: TRBV2
J: TRBJ1-4
CDR3: CASKVSRSGEKLFF

V: TRBV7-9
J: TRBJ2-1
CDR3: CASSLSGEQFF

V: TRBV9
J: TRBJ2-1
CDR3: CASSVGGRAYNEQFF

V: TRBV6-5
J: TRBJ2-2
CDR3: CASRSGGLNTGELFF

V: TRBV6-2/TRBV6-3
J: TRBJ2-3
CDR3: CASSPPEGLAGVSSDTQYF

V: TRBV7-8
J: TRBJ1-2
CDR3: CASSRDSPPLYGYTF

V: TRBV30
J: TRBJ1-1
CDR3: CAWGNRGRGRVTEAFF

V: TRBV6-1
J: TRBJ1-6
CDR3: CASSENPAGESSPLHF

V: TRBV13
J: TRBJ2-7
CDR3: CASSFGTKPYEQYF

V: TRBV19
J: TRBJ2-2
CDR3: CATAPANRATGELFF

V: TRBV5-5
J: TRBJ2-1
CDR3: CGHQVSFLRLAGLEQFF

V: TRBV19
J: TRBJ1-1
CDR3: CASKRQPLNTEAFF

V: TRBV27
J: TRBJ1-5
CDR3: CASSRAFNQPQHF

V: TRBV10-3
J: TRBJ2-6
CDR3: CAISQGVAGGDGANVLTF

V: TRBV5-1
J: TRBJ2-2
CDR3: CASSLTANTGELFF

V: TRBV5-4
J: TRBJ2-1
CDR3: CASSSIKQGGEQFF

V: TRBV19
J: TRBJ1-1
CDR3: CASSRGDRNTEAFF

V: TRBV13
J: TRBJ1-1
CDR3: CASSYDKNTEAFF

V: TRBV5-8
J: TRBJ1-4
CDR3: CASSAGQTNEKLFF

V: TRBV6-4
J: TRBJ2-5
CDR3: CASARREKETQYF

V: TRBV29-1
J: TRBJ2-1
CDR3: CSVGQGLGFGGEQFF

V: TRBV7-2
J: TRBJ1-5
CDR3: CASSPDGGNQPQHF

V: TRBV11-2
J: TRBJ2-1
CDR3: CASSLERGLMNEQFF

V: TRBV11-2
J: TRBJ2-1
CDR3: CASSFPDREQFF

V: TRBV6-5
J: TRBJ2-3
CDR3: CAVQGGFGTDTQYF

V: TRBV6-5
J: TRBJ1-5
CDR3: CASRRDRRHQPQHF